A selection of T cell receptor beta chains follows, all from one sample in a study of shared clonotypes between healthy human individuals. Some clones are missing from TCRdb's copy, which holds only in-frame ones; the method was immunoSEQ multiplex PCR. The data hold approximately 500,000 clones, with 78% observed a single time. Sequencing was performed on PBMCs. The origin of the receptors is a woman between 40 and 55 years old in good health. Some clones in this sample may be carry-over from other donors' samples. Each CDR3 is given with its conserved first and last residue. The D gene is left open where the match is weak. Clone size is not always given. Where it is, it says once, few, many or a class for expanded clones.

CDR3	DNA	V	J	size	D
CASSEWGLAGGRAYEQYF	TGCGCCAGCAGTGAGTGGGGACTAGCGGGAGGGCGCGCCTACGAGCAGTACTTC	TRBV10-2	TRBJ2-7	-	TRBD2
CASSYSSGEANTEAFF	TGTGCCAGCAGTTACTCCTCCGGTGAGGCGAACACTGAAGCTTTCTTT	TRBV6-5	TRBJ1-1	few	-
CASSPRTESSYEQYF	TGTGCCAGCAGCCCGCGGACAGAGAGCTCCTACGAGCAGTACTTC	TRBV11-2	TRBJ2-7	-	-
CSVARANTGELFF	TGCAGCGTTGCCAGGGCGAACACCGGGGAGCTGTTTTTT	TRBV29-1	TRBJ2-2	once	-
CASSPGMAYEQYF	TGTGCCAGCAGCCCAGGGATGGCTTACGAGCAGTACTTC	TRBV5-5	TRBJ2-7	-	-
CASRGTGGHGYTF	TGTGCCAGCAGGGGGACAGGGGGCCATGGCTACACCTTC	TRBV6-1	TRBJ1-2	few	TRBD1
CASRDAGTGDGYTF	TGTGCCAGCAGGGACGCCGGGACAGGGGATGGCTACACCTTC	TRBV6-1	TRBJ1-2	-	TRBD1
CASSETPQETQYF	TGCGCCAGCAGTGAAACCCCCCAAGAGACCCAGTACTTC	TRBV10-2	TRBJ2-5	-	-
CASSLALGVYEQYF	TGTGCCAGCAGCTTAGCGCTTGGAGTCTACGAGCAGTACTTC	TRBV7-2	TRBJ2-7	once	-
CATSSAVGPDTQYF	TGTGCCACCAGCAGTGCGGTGGGGCCAGATACGCAGTATTTT	TRBV15	TRBJ2-3	few	-
CASSLPPLYEQYF	TGTGCCAGCAGCTTACCCCCACTCTACGAGCAGTACTTC	TRBV7-2	TRBJ2-7	-	-
CASSLTPGITYNEQFF	TGTGCCAGCAGCTTAACCCCGGGAATAACCTACAATGAGCAGTTCTTC	TRBV11-2	TRBJ2-1	-	-
CASSEQGADTEAFF	TGTGCCAGCAGTGAACAGGGGGCCGACACTGAAGCTTTCTTT	TRBV6-5	TRBJ1-1	once	TRBD1
CASSEGRQGNEKLFF	TGTGCCAGCAGTGAAGGAAGACAGGGGAATGAAAAACTGTTTTTT	TRBV6-1	TRBJ1-4	-	TRBD1
CASSSSPGTGYGYTF	TGTGCCAGCAGTTCCTCCCCCGGGACAGGCTATGGCTACACCTTC	TRBV28	TRBJ1-2	-	TRBD1
CASSPRRYEGGIQYF	TGTGCCAGCAGCCCAAGGAGATACGAGGGGGGCATTCAGTACTTC	TRBV9	TRBJ2-4	-	-
CASSLEGGETQYF	TGTGCCAGCAGTTTAGAGGGTGGGGAGACCCAGTACTTC	TRBV27	TRBJ2-5	-	-
CATMTGGLETQYF	TGTGCCACCATGACAGGGGGCTTGGAGACCCAGTACTTC	TRBV10-3	TRBJ2-5	-	TRBD1
CAWSGAFNQPQHF	TGTGCCTGGAGTGGGGCCTTCAATCAGCCCCAGCATTTT	TRBV30	TRBJ1-5	-	-
CASSMGTGPEKLFF	TGTGCCAGTAGTATGGGGACAGGGCCTGAAAAACTGTTTTTT	TRBV19	TRBJ1-4	-	TRBD1
CASNPGQYSNQPQHF	TGTGCCAGCAACCCCGGCCAGTATAGCAATCAGCCCCAGCATTTT	TRBV27	TRBJ1-5	-	-
CASSPTPGNYGYTF	TGCGCCAGCAGCCCGACACCGGGTAACTATGGCTACACCTTC	TRBV4-1	TRBJ1-2	-	-
CAWTINRGTQETQYF	TGTGCCTGGACTATTAACCGCGGGACCCAAGAGACCCAGTACTTC	TRBV30	TRBJ2-5	-	-
CASRASGSFEQFF	TGTGCCAGCAGGGCTAGCGGGAGTTTTGAGCAGTTCTTC	TRBV6-5	TRBJ2-1	-	TRBD2
CASSWTGDNEKLFF	TGTGCCAGCAGCTGGACAGGGGATAATGAAAAACTGTTTTTT	TRBV7-9	TRBJ1-4	-	TRBD1
CASGGTAFQPQHF	TGTGCCAGTGGGGGGACAGCCTTTCAGCCCCAGCATTTT	TRBV28	TRBJ1-5	-	TRBD1
CASSRGLAVYEQYF	TGTGCCAGCAGCCGGGGACTAGCGGTCTACGAGCAGTACTTC	TRBV14	TRBJ2-7	-	TRBD2
CASSESKGGYYGNTIYF	TGTGCCAGCAGTGAGTCCAAGGGAGGCTATTACGGAAACACCATATATTTT	TRBV6-1	TRBJ1-3	once	-
CASSYSTRGRLEQYF	TGTGCCAGCAGTTACTCGACCAGGGGCAGACTCGAGCAGTACTTC	TRBV6-5	TRBJ2-7	-	-
CASTGQPEIANYGYTF	TGTGCCAGTACGGGACAGCCTGAAATAGCTAACTATGGCTACACCTTC	TRBV6-7	TRBJ1-2	-	TRBD1
CASSPGSGYEQYF	TGTGCCAGCAGCCCCGGGTCCGGCTACGAGCAGTACTTC	TRBV9	TRBJ2-7	-	-
CAISDRDRRGSNEQFF	TGTGCCATCAGTGATCGCGACAGGAGGGGATCCAATGAGCAGTTCTTC	TRBV10-3	TRBJ2-1	-	-
CASSLGTSGIGETQYF	TGTGCCAGCAGCTTAGGGACTAGCGGGATCGGAGAGACCCAGTACTTC	TRBV7-9	TRBJ2-5	-	TRBD2
CASSPNDSGNTIYF	TGTGCCAGCTCACCGAACGACTCTGGAAACACCATATATTTT	TRBV18	TRBJ1-3	-	-
CASSFIQGVADTQYF	TGCGCCAGCAGCTTTATACAGGGAGTTGCGGATACGCAGTATTTT	TRBV5-1	TRBJ2-3	-	-
CASSLDTGVYGYTF	TGTGCCAGCAGCTTAGATACCGGCGTCTATGGCTACACCTTC	TRBV7-9	TRBJ1-2	-	-
CASSQFWGDTQYF	TGCGCCAGCAGCCAGTTTTGGGGGGATACGCAGTATTTT	TRBV4-3	TRBJ2-3	-	-
CATSTPKTGQNEKLFF	TGTGCCACCTCGACTCCTAAGACAGGGCAGAATGAAAAACTGTTTTTT	TRBV15	TRBJ1-4	-	TRBD1
CASSPDNTGYEQYF	TGTGCCAGCAGCCCGGATAACACGGGTTACGAGCAGTACTTC	TRBV11-2	TRBJ2-7	-	-
CASSGLGGASAQYF	TGTGCCAGCAGCGGGCTTGGAGGGGCTAGCGCGCAGTATTTT	TRBV5-4	TRBJ2-3	-	-
CASTGQGTGSQPQHF	TGTGCCAGCACGGGCCAGGGCACAGGCAGTCAGCCCCAGCATTTT	TRBV6-1	TRBJ1-5	-	-
CAWSVRPDTGELFF	TGTGCCTGGAGTGTCCGACCAGACACCGGGGAGCTGTTTTTT	TRBV30	TRBJ2-2	-	-
CASSFGQHTEAFF	TGTGCCAGCAGTTTCGGACAGCACACTGAAGCTTTCTTT	TRBV6-5	TRBJ1-1	few	-
CASSAQGGNYGYTF	TGTGCCAGCAGCGCGCAGGGAGGGAACTATGGCTACACCTTC	TRBV11-2	TRBJ1-2	-	-
CASSKGPGKRETQYF	TGTGCCAGCAGCAAGGGGCCGGGCAAGCGGGAGACCCAGTACTTC	TRBV4-2	TRBJ2-5	once	-
CAITEGDNQPQHF	TGTGCCATCACCGAGGGAGACAATCAGCCCCAGCATTTT	TRBV10-3	TRBJ1-5	-	-
CASSHSRIDNEQFF	TGCGCCAGCAGCCATTCCCGGATTGACAATGAGCAGTTCTTC	TRBV5-1	TRBJ2-1	-	-
CASSPDRAANYGYTF	TGTGCCAGCAGCCCAGACAGGGCAGCTAACTATGGCTACACCTTC	TRBV2	TRBJ1-2	few	TRBD1
CASTGQVAGEQFF	TGTGCCAGCACCGGACAGGTCGCGGGTGAGCAGTTCTTC	TRBV2	TRBJ2-1	-	TRBD1
CASSLYRGSGSYEQYF	TGTGCCAGCAGTTTATATCGGGGGAGCGGGAGCTACGAGCAGTACTTC	TRBV28	TRBJ2-7	-	TRBD2
CASSLNRDSSYEQYF	TGTGCCAGCAGCCTTAATAGGGACAGCTCCTACGAGCAGTACTTC	TRBV11-2	TRBJ2-7	-	TRBD1
CASRRDLNSPLHF	TGTGCCAGCAGGCGGGATCTTAATTCACCCCTCCACTTT	TRBV6-5	TRBJ1-6	-	-
CASSSSGRAGETQYF	TGTGCCAGCAGCTCCAGCGGGAGGGCCGGAGAGACCCAGTACTTC	TRBV11-2	TRBJ2-5	-	TRBD2
CAWNSGQPYNEQFF	TGTGCCTGGAATTCGGGACAGCCCTACAATGAGCAGTTCTTC	TRBV30	TRBJ2-1	many	TRBD1
CATSSLNYQPQHF	TGTGCCACCAGCTCCCTCAACTATCAGCCCCAGCATTTT	TRBV15	TRBJ1-5	-	-